This T cell receptor (beta chain) was profiled in a study of shared clonotypes between healthy human individuals. CD8 cells regarded as naive lacked CD45RO, were positively chosen for CCR7, and omitted terminally differentiated effector memory CD45RA+ cells. Sequencing was performed with immunoSEQ multiplex PCR; in TCRdb, only in-frame clones are kept and a portion is missing. Of about 680,000 clones listed, just over 90% are singletons. This CDR3 comprises 13 residues. CDR1 is SGHDT and CDR2 is YYEEEE in the germline V gene. The junction had 2 bases not matched to a gene; V was cut back by 4 bases and J by 1 base.

The TCR originated in a man aged 30 to 39 in good health. The specimen was naive CD8+ T cells sorted from blood. The rearrangement uses TRBV5-6 and TRBJ2-7; 7 bases align to TRBD2. As DNA, the CDR3 is TGTGCCAGCAGCGGGGGAGGGTCCTACGAGCAGTACTTC. Its translation is CASSGGGSYEQYF.